This T cell receptor beta chain appears in the sequencing data of a study of T cell responses to AZD1222 COVID-19 vaccine. With regard to this clone: Its antigen remains unknown.

Study findings and constraints: Mapped onto spike, vaccine-associated CD4 TCRs spanned it and were dominant at 160-218 and 743-854. At study baseline, merely a handful of AZD1222 recipients were seropositive. Spike-specific TCR depth and breadth grew after two AZD1222 doses.

The CDR3 covers 17 residues. CDR1 is MDHEN and CDR2 is SYDVKM in the germline V gene. V trimming: 5 bases; J trimming: 0 bases; junction bases outside the gene matches: 13. Here immunoSEQ multiplex PCR was the method, and the copy in TCRdb shows in-frame clones only, minus some. The data contain over 200,000 clones, roughly 94% of them singletons. Source: peripheral blood, taken 28 days after the second dose of the MenACWY control vaccine. The receptor comes from an adult who received the MenACWY meningococcal vaccine as a control. The chain couples TRBV28 to TRBJ2-7, with 7 bases lining up with TRBD1. The CDR3 region has the DNA TGTGCCAGCAGTCCCCAGATGACAGACAGGGCCTCCTACGAGCAGTACTTC. It is translated as CASSPQMTDRASYEQYF.